The rows below give T cell receptor beta chains drawn from one sample of a study of Ad26.COV2.S vaccination and SARS-CoV-2 variants. The repertoire was sequenced with immunoSEQ multiplex PCR; TCRdb's copy has only in-frame clones and lacks some. The sample has 300,000 to 450,000 clones; 80% to 90% are singletons. The sequencing used peripheral blood, collected in a trial of Ad26.COV2.S vaccine versus placebo. These receptors all come from a person between 18 and 59 years old who received the Ad26.COV2.S COVID-19 vaccine or a placebo. Both conserved end residues are part of each CDR3. D genes are given only for firm matches. Only some rows state a clone size, as once, few, many or a class for expanded clones.

v_gene: TRBV6-5
d_gene: NA
j_gene: TRBJ1-3
abundance: NA
CDR3nt: TGTGCCAGTGGGGAAGACTGGGGAAACACCATATATTTT
CDR3aa: CASGEDWGNTIYF

v_gene: TRBV7-9
d_gene: NA
j_gene: TRBJ1-5
abundance: few
CDR3nt: TGTGCCAGCAGCTTAGATTCCGGGGGGAACAATCAGCCCCAGCATTTT
CDR3aa: CASSLDSGGNNQPQHF

v_gene: TRBV6-1
d_gene: TRBD2
j_gene: TRBJ2-7
abundance: once
CDR3nt: TGTGCCAGCAGTGAGGGACTAGCCAACATAAGGGGGCAGTACTTC
CDR3aa: CASSEGLANIRGQYF

v_gene: TRBV25-1
d_gene: NA
j_gene: TRBJ2-7
abundance: NA
CDR3nt: TGTGCCAGCAGTGAAGCAGGGATAGAGCAGTACTTC
CDR3aa: CASSEAGIEQYF

v_gene: TRBV29-1
d_gene: NA
j_gene: TRBJ1-2
abundance: NA
CDR3nt: TGCAGCGTTGAAGATCTTGAGAGCAGGGTTTGGGACTATGGCTACACCTTC
CDR3aa: CSVEDLESRVWDYGYTF

v_gene: TRBV7-8
d_gene: TRBD1
j_gene: TRBJ1-2
abundance: NA
CDR3nt: TGTGCCAGCAGCTCGAGGGACAGGGGCGGTGGCTACACCTTC
CDR3aa: CASSSRDRGGGYTF

v_gene: TRBV28
d_gene: TRBD2
j_gene: TRBJ2-3
abundance: once
CDR3nt: TGTGCCAGCCTATCTCCCAATGATAGCGGGAGGACCAAATATACGCAGTATTTT
CDR3aa: CASLSPNDSGRTKYTQYF

v_gene: TRBV6-4
d_gene: TRBD2
j_gene: TRBJ2-1
abundance: NA
CDR3nt: TGTGCCAGCAGTCGACTAGCGGGAGCTTCCAATGAGCAGTTCTTC
CDR3aa: CASSRLAGASNEQFF

v_gene: TRBV11-2
d_gene: NA
j_gene: TRBJ1-5
abundance: NA
CDR3nt: TGTGCCAGCAGCTACCGAGGGGGAGATCAGCCCCAGCATTTT
CDR3aa: CASSYRGGDQPQHF

v_gene: TRBV6-4
d_gene: NA
j_gene: TRBJ2-7
abundance: NA
CDR3nt: TGTGCCGGAGGGACGGGGAGAACCTACGAGCAGTACTTC
CDR3aa: CAGGTGRTYEQYF

v_gene: TRBV6-6
d_gene: NA
j_gene: TRBJ1-1
abundance: NA
CDR3nt: TGTGCCAGCAGTTACTCGGGACAAACTACTGAAGCTTTCTTT
CDR3aa: CASSYSGQTTEAFF

v_gene: TRBV29-1
d_gene: NA
j_gene: TRBJ1-2
abundance: NA
CDR3nt: TGCAGCGTTGGTGAGATTAACTATGGCTACACCTTC
CDR3aa: CSVGEINYGYTF

v_gene: TRBV27
d_gene: NA
j_gene: TRBJ1-1
abundance: NA
CDR3nt: TGTGCCAGCAGTTTATCGAGCGGGGGTTACACTGAAGCTTTCTTT
CDR3aa: CASSLSSGGYTEAFF

v_gene: TRBV7-7
d_gene: TRBD2
j_gene: TRBJ2-3
abundance: NA
CDR3nt: TGTGCTAGCAGCCGGACTAGCGGCCAGTTGGATACGCAGTATTTT
CDR3aa: CASSRTSGQLDTQYF

v_gene: TRBV7-2
d_gene: NA
j_gene: TRBJ1-3
abundance: NA
CDR3nt: TGTGCCAGCAGCCGCACTCTACAGGGAACAGGAAACACCATATATTTT
CDR3aa: CASSRTLQGTGNTIYF

v_gene: TRBV3-1/TRBV3-2
d_gene: TRBD1
j_gene: TRBJ2-7
abundance: NA
CDR3nt: TGTGCCAGCAGCCAAGCCCCGGGACAGGGGAAGTACGAGCAGTACTTC
CDR3aa: CASSQAPGQGKYEQYF

v_gene: TRBV10-1
d_gene: NA
j_gene: TRBJ2-3
abundance: NA
CDR3nt: TGCGCCAGCAGTGAAGGGCTCGGGGCGAGCACAGATACGCAGTATTTT
CDR3aa: CASSEGLGASTDTQYF

v_gene: TRBV28
d_gene: NA
j_gene: TRBJ2-7
abundance: NA
CDR3nt: TGTGCCAGCAGTTTGAGTCTGTTAGTCGGGTCCTACGAGCAGTACTTC
CDR3aa: CASSLSLLVGSYEQYF

v_gene: TRBV5-6
d_gene: TRBD2
j_gene: TRBJ2-2
abundance: NA
CDR3nt: TGTGCCAGCAGCTTGGCCACTAGCGGGGTAGCCGGGGAGCTGTTTTTT
CDR3aa: CASSLATSGVAGELFF

v_gene: TRBV30
d_gene: NA
j_gene: TRBJ2-2
abundance: once
CDR3nt: TGTGCCTGGAGAGGGGGGCCGAACACCGGGGAGCTGTTTTTT
CDR3aa: CAWRGGPNTGELFF

v_gene: TRBV7-8
d_gene: TRBD2
j_gene: TRBJ2-2
abundance: few
CDR3nt: TGTGCCAGCAGCCCCCCCAGGAGACTAGCGGGGGGGACCGGGGAGCTGTTTTTT
CDR3aa: CASSPPRRLAGGTGELFF

v_gene: TRBV5-4
d_gene: NA
j_gene: TRBJ2-3
abundance: once
CDR3nt: TGTGCCAGCAGCTTGGCCCCTTGGGGAAGTAGCACAGATACGCAGTATTTT
CDR3aa: CASSLAPWGSSTDTQYF

v_gene: TRBV6-5
d_gene: NA
j_gene: TRBJ1-6
abundance: few
CDR3nt: TGTGCCAGCAGTTACTCAGTCAGGGCGGGTTCACCCCTCCACTTT
CDR3aa: CASSYSVRAGSPLHF